This entry describes one T cell receptor (beta chain). Per the germline V gene, CDR1 is MNHNS and CDR2 is SASEGT. With V trimmed by 0 bases and J by 3 bases, 7 bases remained unmatched. The CDR3 covers 17 residues. This record comes from a study of blood T cell repertoires in COVID-19. Study details: Collection of acute and convalescent COVID-19 samples took place in the United States, Italy and Spain. The analysed material was cDNA or gDNA that came from T cells, B-cell-depleted T cells, or PBMCs.

Generated by immunoSEQ multiplex PCR, the TCRdb table keeps only in-frame clones and is missing some. The repertoire holds some 500,000 clones, with roughly 91% as singletons. The sequenced sample was peripheral blood. This receptor was obtained from a woman between 45 and 65 years old with COVID-19, enrolled during active disease. V usage is TRBV6-1 and J usage is TRBJ2-7, with TRBD1 identical over 11 bases. The CDR3 sequence is CASSEATGTGGGYEQYF. The CDR3 DNA sequence: TGTGCCAGCAGTGAAGCCACCGGGACAGGGGGAGGCTACGAGCAGTACTTC.